A selection of T cell receptor beta chains follows, all from one sample in a study of blood T cell repertoires in COVID-19. This table comes from immunoSEQ multiplex PCR, and its TCRdb copy is limited to in-frame clones, with some not included. This table has more than 250,000 clones, almost 85% appearing once. The sequencing sample was made of peripheral blood. The receptors were sampled from a man in his forties or fifties with active or convalescent COVID-19. CDR3s include the opening cysteine and the closing phenylalanine or tryptophan.

V gene,J gene,CDR3 protein
TRBV28,TRBJ1-5,CASSPRQRNQPQHF
TRBV3-1/TRBV3-2,TRBJ2-7,CASSPQGAPSYEQYF
TRBV19,TRBJ2-2,CASTPHGTGELFF
TRBV19,TRBJ1-5,CASTGTGVNQPQHF
TRBV5-1,TRBJ1-5,CASSLSGQGNQPQHF
TRBV5-1,TRBJ2-1,CASSSTGSSYNEQFF
TRBV27,TRBJ1-1,CASSLVGRPEAFF
TRBV4-2,TRBJ1-3,CASSPLDRGAGNTIYF
TRBV10-2,TRBJ1-1,CASRDGQLNTEAFF
TRBV9,TRBJ2-1,CASSVAGAREGPNEQFF
TRBV5-1,TRBJ2-1,CASRVLAGNEQFF
TRBV10-3,TRBJ1-6,CAINANRDSPLHF